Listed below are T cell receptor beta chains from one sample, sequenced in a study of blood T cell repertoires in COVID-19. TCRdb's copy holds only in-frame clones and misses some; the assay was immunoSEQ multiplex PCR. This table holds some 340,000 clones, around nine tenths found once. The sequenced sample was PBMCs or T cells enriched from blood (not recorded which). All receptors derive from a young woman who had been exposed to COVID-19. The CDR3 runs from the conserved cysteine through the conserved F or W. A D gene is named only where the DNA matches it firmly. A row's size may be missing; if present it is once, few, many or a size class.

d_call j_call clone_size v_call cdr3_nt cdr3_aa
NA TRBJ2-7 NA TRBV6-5 TGTGCCAGCAGTTACTCGCTGCCGGACAACTCCTACGAGCAGTACTTC CASSYSLPDNSYEQYF
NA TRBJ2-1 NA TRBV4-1 TGCGCCAGCACCCTGGACTGGTCTTCAGGAATCGGGCAGTTCTTC CASTLDWSSGIGQFF
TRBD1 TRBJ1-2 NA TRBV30 TGTGCCATCCAGGGACAGGGACCCTATGGCTACACCTTC CAIQGQGPYGYTF
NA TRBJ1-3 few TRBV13 TGTGCCAGCAGCTCTTCTAGAAACACCATATATTTT CASSSSRNTIYF
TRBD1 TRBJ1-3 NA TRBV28 TGTGCCAGCAGTTCACAGGGGGATGGAAACACCATATATTTT CASSSQGDGNTIYF
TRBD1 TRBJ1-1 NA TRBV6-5 TGTGCCAGCAGGACAGGGTTGAACACTGAAGCTTTCTTT CASRTGLNTEAFF
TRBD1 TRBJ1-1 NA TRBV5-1 TGCGCCAGCAGCCCCGACAGGGGATTGAACACTGAAGCTTTCTTT CASSPDRGLNTEAFF
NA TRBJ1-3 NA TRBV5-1 TGCGCCAGCAGCTTGGATCGTCGCAGGTCTGGAAACACCATATATTTT CASSLDRRRSGNTIYF
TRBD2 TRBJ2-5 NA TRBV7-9 TGTGCCAGCAGCTTTAGTAGCGGGGGGTACCAAGAGACCCAGTACTTC CASSFSSGGYQETQYF
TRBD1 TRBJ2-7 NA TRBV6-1 TGTGCCAGCAGTGAACAGGGGGCCGCGATCTACGAGCAGTACTTC CASSEQGAAIYEQYF
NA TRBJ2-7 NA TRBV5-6 TGTGCCAGCAGCTTGGAGGGGGAGCAGTACTTC CASSLEGEQYF
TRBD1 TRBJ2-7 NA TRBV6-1 TGTGCCAGCAGTGAGTGGGACAGGGCCGAGCAGTACTTC CASSEWDRAEQYF
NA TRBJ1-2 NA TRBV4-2 TGTGCCAGCAGCCAAGTGTCCCCAGGCTATGGCTACACCTTC CASSQVSPGYGYTF
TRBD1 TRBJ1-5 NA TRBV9 TGTGCCAGCAGCGTTGGGGGACAGTTCAATCAGCCCCAGCATTTT CASSVGGQFNQPQHF
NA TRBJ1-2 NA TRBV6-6 TGTGCCAGCCTCTTCGGGGGACCCCAGACCTATGGCTACACCTTC CASLFGGPQTYGYTF
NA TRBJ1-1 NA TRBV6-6 TGTGCCAGCAGAGACCTCCGGGGGGCAGCTTTCTTT CASRDLRGAAFF
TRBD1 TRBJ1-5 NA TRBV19 TGTGCCACCCTAGTGGGGACAGGCGGGAGCAATCAGCCCCAGCATTTT CATLVGTGGSNQPQHF
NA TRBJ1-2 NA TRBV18 TGTGCCAGCTCACCACCGTCGTCACAGTACTATGGCTACACCTTC CASSPPSSQYYGYTF
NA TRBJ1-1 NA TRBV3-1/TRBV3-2 TGTGCCAGCAGCCAGGAAGGAGGGAACACTGAAGCTTTCTTT CASSQEGGNTEAFF
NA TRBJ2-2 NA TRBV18 TGTGCCAGCTCACGGGAGTCCGGGGAGCTGTTTTTT CASSRESGELFF